Given below is one TCR beta chain in context. This clonotype was seen repeatedly, ten times or more. The clone's antigen remains unknown. Base qualities are not at hand, and no much larger clone is one base apart. The sample belongs to a study of CD8 T cells in ankylosing spondylitis (dated by TCRdb to between 2016 and 2019). General notes on the study: The study set out to find disease-linked TCR variants by profiling T cell receptor beta repertoires in ankylosing spondylitis patients and healthy donors. The full study cohort comprised around 23 ankylosing spondylitis patients and roughly 100 healthy donors. Samples of peripheral blood were taken, and for ankylosing spondylitis patients, synovial fluid was collected as well. Study-wide conclusions, independent of this receptor: Blood from ankylosing spondylitis patients appeared to be characterized by a TCR beta motif composed of about eight highly homologous amino acid variants. Significant enrichment of the disease-linked clones was reported in matched synovial fluid samples from ankylosing spondylitis patients. Some TCR beta motif variants had previously been reported in synovial fluid and blood of reactive arthritis patients, which suggested common disease-initiation mechanisms. The disease-linked clones had a CD8+ phenotype and were found at relatively low frequencies in peripheral blood.

Sequencing used an Illumina HiSeq 2500. TCR beta libraries were prepared by quantitative 5'-RACE with molecular barcodes. The authors processed their data as follows. A new computational method based on a probabilistic model of VDJ rearrangement was used to identify disease-linked TCR variants. Using fastp at Q25 and MiXCR, TCRdb reprocessed the public reads and kept productive beta chains. Rows are unified per CDR3 protein, each entry keeping the most common DNA and genes. The V and J calls and clone size come from TCRdb's table, not from the authors' own analysis. This sample is represented by approximately 240,000 distinct CDR3 sequences; roughly 10% of them were singletons. Together, the top ten hold about 2.8% of the sample. The CDR3 contains 15 residues, cysteine and phenylalanine counted. The DNA shown is the 45-base CDR3, in frame from base 1. For CDR1 and CDR2, the germline V gene lists SGHDN and FVKESK. The V end loses 5 bases and the J end loses 3 bases, and a stretch of 17 bases separates them.

Sequencing input: blood, either unsorted or a sorted T cell fraction (not recorded which). The chain uses TRBV14 and TRBJ2-7, with the D gene too uncertain to name. This clonotype originated in a male donor with ankylosing spondylitis or in good health (not recorded which). Read as DNA, the sequence is TGTGCCAGCAGCAAACAGTACTCCGTCCTCTACGAGCAGTACTTC. Translation gives CASSKQYSVLYEQYF.